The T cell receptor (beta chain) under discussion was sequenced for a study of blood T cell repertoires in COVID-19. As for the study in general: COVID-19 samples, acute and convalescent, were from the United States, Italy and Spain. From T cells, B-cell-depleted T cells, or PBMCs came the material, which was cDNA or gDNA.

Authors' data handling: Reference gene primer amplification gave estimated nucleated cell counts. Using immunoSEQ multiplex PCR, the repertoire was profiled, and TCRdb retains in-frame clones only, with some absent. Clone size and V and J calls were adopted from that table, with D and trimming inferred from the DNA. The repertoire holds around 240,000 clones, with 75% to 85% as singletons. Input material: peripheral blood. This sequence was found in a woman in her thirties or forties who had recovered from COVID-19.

The CDR3 loop is CASSRTLDTEAFF. CDR3 DNA: TGCGCCAGCAGCCGTACTCTGGACACTGAAGCTTTCTTT. The chain combines TRBV5-1 with TRBJ1-1; D gene ambiguous. Germline loops: CDR1 SGHRS, CDR2 YFSETQ. V shed 4 bases and J shed 3 bases, with 10 bases lying between them. The length of the CDR3 is 13 residues.